These T cell receptor beta chains were read from a single sample in a study of blood T cells in healthy people across ages. Each CDR3 protein gets one entry after TCRdb re-called the 5' RACE reads with MiXCR. This sample has roughly 1.5 million distinct CDR3 sequences, with roughly 43% found just once. Material for sequencing was blood. The receptors come from a young woman in good health. Both conserved end residues are part of each CDR3. D genes are given only for firm matches. Clone size is stated in some rows and not others, as once, few, many or a class when expanded.

TRBJ2-7 | TRBV20-1 | . | TRBD2 | TGCAGTGCTAGTTTAGCGGGAGAACGCTACGAGCAGTACTTC | CSASLAGERYEQYF
TRBJ2-1 | TRBV18 | few | . | TGTGCCAGCTCACAGCAGGTCGTAAATGAGCAGTTCTTC | CASSQQVVNEQFF
TRBJ2-7 | TRBV5-1 | many | TRBD2 | TGCGCCAGCAGCTTGGGCTCGACTAGCGGGAGTTACGAGCAGTACTTC | CASSLGSTSGSYEQYF
TRBJ2-7 | TRBV10-3 | once | TRBD1 | TGTGTCATCAGGGGGTTGTCCTACGAGCAGTACTTC | CVIRGLSYEQYF
TRBJ2-3 | TRBV20-1 | . | . | TGCAGTGCTAGAGATTTGAAGAGCACAGATACGCAGTATTTT | CSARDLKSTDTQYF
TRBJ2-7 | TRBV7-2 | . | . | TGTGCCAGCAGTTTACGAGGGGGGCGCATTACCTACGAGCAGTACTTC | CASSLRGGRITYEQYF
TRBJ2-1 | TRBV6-5 | few | TRBD1 | TGTGCCAGCAGTAGGGAGACAGGGAACAATGAGCAGTTCTTC | CASSRETGNNEQFF
TRBJ1-5 | TRBV3-1 | . | . | TGTGCCAGCAGCCGTGACAGCCAGCCCCAGCATTTT | CASSRDSQPQHF
TRBJ2-3 | TRBV6-5 | few | . | TGTGCCAGCAGTTACGGGCTACGACAAACCACAGATACGCAGTATTTT | CASSYGLRQTTDTQYF
TRBJ2-1 | TRBV20-1 | . | TRBD2 | TGCAGTGCTAGAGGGAGCGGGGGGGCGGGGAATGAGCAGTTCTTC | CSARGSGGAGNEQFF
TRBJ1-2 | TRBV4-3 | . | . | TGCGCCAGCAGCCAGAAGGCCGGGGTTAACTATGGCTACACCTTC | CASSQKAGVNYGYTF
TRBJ2-4 | TRBV4-3 | . | . | TGCGCCAGCAGCCAAGTGTTGGTACATGAGCAGTACTTC | CASSQVLVHEQYF
TRBJ2-7 | TRBV9 | few | TRBD2 | TGTGCCAGCAGCAAACGACTAGCGGCCTACAATGAGCAGTACTTC | CASSKRLAAYNEQYF
TRBJ2-3 | TRBV20-1 | . | TRBD2 | TGCAGTGCTAGAGTCGGGACTAGTTCAGATACGCAGTATTTT | CSARVGTSSDTQYF
TRBJ2-3 | TRBV27 | . | . | TGTGCCAGCGGGAGTTCTGCGGGCACAGATACGCAGTATTTT | CASGSSAGTDTQYF
TRBJ1-4 | TRBV4-1 | few | . | TGCGCCAGCAGCCAAGGTCCAATACAGGGTCGTAATGAAAAACTGTTTTTT | CASSQGPIQGRNEKLFF
TRBJ2-7 | TRBV7-9 | few | TRBD2 | TGTGCCAGCAGCTATCTCGGTGAGCGGGACTACGAGCAGTACTTC | CASSYLGERDYEQYF
TRBJ2-1 | TRBV20-1 | . | TRBD2 | TGCAGTGCTAGAGTGGTCAGCGGGGGGTCTAATGAGCAGTTCTTC | CSARVVSGGSNEQFF
TRBJ2-7 | TRBV28 | . | . | TGTGCCAGCAGTTCGGGAGCGAGGAGGCACGAGCAGTACTTC | CASSSGARRHEQYF
TRBJ1-2 | TRBV2 | . | . | TGTGCCAGCAGTGAAGCGGCAGTCGGCTATGGCTACACCTTC | CASSEAAVGYGYTF
TRBJ2-7 | TRBV12-3/TRBV12-4 | . | TRBD1 | TGTGCCAGCTATCCCGTTGACAGGGGGCAGGCAGGCAATGAGCAGTACTTC | CASYPVDRGQAGNEQYF
TRBJ1-2 | TRBV7-9 | . | . | TGTGCCAGCTCGTCACTCGGTCGTAGTAACTATGGCTACACCTTC | CASSSLGRSNYGYTF
TRBJ2-5 | TRBV18 | many | . | TGCGCCAGCAGCCCCCGGGACTTTCAAGAGACCCAGTACTTC | CASSPRDFQETQYF
TRBJ2-7 | TRBV11-2 | few | TRBD2 | TGTGCCAGCAGCTTAGTGCGCGGGAGCGAGCAGTACTTC | CASSLVRGSEQYF
TRBJ2-4 | TRBV12-5 | . | TRBD1 | TGTGCTAGTGCCCTCATAACGGGACAGGGGGTTGTCATTCAGTACTTC | CASALITGQGVVIQYF
TRBJ1-2 | TRBV6-6 | . | . | TGTGCCAGCAGTTACGGGCGAAAGGGACGTAGCGTAGATGGCTACACCTTC | CASSYGRKGRSVDGYTF
TRBJ1-5 | TRBV12-3/TRBV12-4 | . | . | TGTGCCAGCACCACAACAGGGAGCGGTCAGCCCCAGCATTTT | CASTTTGSGQPQHF
TRBJ1-3 | TRBV7-9 | few | . | TGTGCCAGCAGCTTAGCGGGCGGGCGTAGAAACACCATATATTTT | CASSLAGGRRNTIYF
TRBJ1-3 | TRBV20-1 | few | . | TGCAGTGCCAGGAAGACAGTCTCTGGAAACACCATATATTTT | CSARKTVSGNTIYF